These T cell receptor beta chains were read from a single sample in a study of blood T cell repertoires in COVID-19. Profiling relied on immunoSEQ multiplex PCR, and the TCRdb table lists in-frame clones only, not all of them. The sample records 250,000 to 300,000 clones, roughly 84% being singletons. Sequenced material: peripheral blood. Receptors were obtained from a young woman with acute or convalescent COVID-19. Both conserved end residues are part of each CDR3. Each record gives: clone size, D gene, V gene, J gene, CDR3 protein, CDR3 DNA. D genes are given only for firm matches. Some rows have no size entry. The others give once, few or many, or a class for an expanded clone.

size: few; D: -; V: TRBV29-1; J: TRBJ1-1; CDR3: CSVGVPMNTEAFF; DNA: TGCAGCGTAGGGGTTCCCATGAACACTGAAGCTTTCTTT
size: -; D: TRBD2; V: TRBV5-1; J: TRBJ2-3; CDR3: CASSLGLAMADTQYF; DNA: TGCGCCAGCAGCTTGGGACTAGCGATGGCAGATACGCAGTATTTT
size: -; D: -; V: TRBV28; J: TRBJ2-7; CDR3: CASHTPGAYEQYF; DNA: TGTGCCAGCCACACCCCGGGGGCCTACGAGCAGTACTTC
size: -; D: TRBD2; V: TRBV4-3; J: TRBJ2-1; CDR3: CASSHRTSGYNEQFF; DNA: TGCGCCAGCAGCCACCGGACTAGCGGATACAATGAGCAGTTCTTC
size: -; D: TRBD1; V: TRBV19; J: TRBJ1-2; CDR3: CASRPSGGNYGYTF; DNA: TGTGCCAGTCGCCCGTCAGGGGGCAACTATGGCTACACCTTC
size: -; D: TRBD1; V: TRBV4-3; J: TRBJ1-6; CDR3: CASSQRTGGSYNSPLHF; DNA: TGCGCCAGCAGCCAACGTACAGGGGGCTCCTATAATTCACCCCTCCACTTT
size: once; D: -; V: TRBV19; J: TRBJ1-6; CDR3: CASSKESSYNSPLHF; DNA: TGTGCCAGTAGTAAGGAGAGCTCCTATAATTCACCCCTCCACTTT
size: once; D: TRBD2; V: TRBV20-1; J: TRBJ2-7; CDR3: CSASGVAGTSYEQYF; DNA: TGCAGTGCTAGTGGGGTAGCGGGAACGTCCTACGAGCAGTACTTC
size: once; D: TRBD1; V: TRBV5-6; J: TRBJ2-5; CDR3: CASSLGPGQGSGETQYF; DNA: TGTGCCAGCAGCTTGGGGCCGGGACAGGGGAGTGGGGAGACCCAGTACTTC
size: few; D: -; V: TRBV11-2; J: TRBJ1-3; CDR3: CASSLEGRVRPQGAGNTIYF; DNA: TGTGCCAGCAGCTTAGAGGGCCGAGTTCGACCACAGGGCGCTGGAAACACCATATATTTT
size: -; D: TRBD2; V: TRBV15; J: TRBJ2-1; CDR3: CATSRLSSGRYNEQFF; DNA: TGTGCCACCAGCAGACTGTCTAGCGGGCGATACAATGAGCAGTTCTTC
size: -; D: TRBD1; V: TRBV10-3; J: TRBJ1-5; CDR3: CAIRRDRGNNQPQHF; DNA: TGTGCCATCAGGAGGGACAGGGGTAACAATCAGCCCCAGCATTTT
size: -; D: -; V: TRBV3-1/TRBV3-2; J: TRBJ2-1; CDR3: CASSQVPQVDEQFF; DNA: TGTGCCAGCAGCCAAGTTCCTCAGGTAGATGAGCAGTTCTTC
size: few; D: -; V: TRBV28; J: TRBJ2-7; CDR3: CASSSGDFSYEQYF; DNA: TGTGCCAGCAGTTCGGGGGACTTCTCCTACGAGCAGTACTTC
size: -; D: -; V: TRBV7-3; J: TRBJ2-2; CDR3: CASGLGVGELFF; DNA: TGTGCCAGTGGGCTAGGGGTCGGGGAGCTGTTTTTT
size: once; D: TRBD1; V: TRBV15; J: TRBJ2-2; CDR3: CATSSREGQGASGELFF; DNA: TGTGCCACCAGCAGTCGAGAGGGACAGGGGGCATCCGGGGAGCTGTTTTTT
size: -; D: -; V: TRBV11-2; J: TRBJ2-3; CDR3: CASSLTGTDTQYF; DNA: TGTGCCAGCAGCTTAACGGGGACAGATACGCAGTATTTT
size: -; D: -; V: TRBV14; J: TRBJ2-5; CDR3: CASSQDRGTQYF; DNA: TGTGCCAGCAGCCAAGACCGGGGGACCCAGTACTTC
size: once; D: -; V: TRBV4-3; J: TRBJ2-3; CDR3: CASSRQFMWTDTQYF; DNA: TGCGCCAGCAGCCGGCAGTTCATGTGGACAGATACGCAGTATTTT
size: -; D: TRBD2; V: TRBV6-2/TRBV6-3; J: TRBJ2-5; CDR3: CASSYAGGSETQYF; DNA: TGTGCCAGCAGTTACGCGGGAGGGTCCGAGACCCAGTACTTC
size: once; D: -; V: TRBV9; J: TRBJ1-2; CDR3: CASAWPGGYTF; DNA: TGTGCCTCAGCGTGGCCGGGAGGCTACACCTTC
size: -; D: TRBD2; V: TRBV6-2/TRBV6-3; J: TRBJ2-3; CDR3: CASSYRGSMADTQYF; DNA: TGTGCCAGCAGTTACCGCGGGAGCATGGCAGATACGCAGTATTTT
size: -; D: TRBD1; V: TRBV11-1; J: TRBJ2-1; CDR3: CASSPRDRLYNEQFF; DNA: TGTGCCAGCAGCCCCCGGGACAGGCTCTACAATGAGCAGTTCTTC